This T cell receptor (beta chain) was sequenced during a study of post-analysis software for immune sequencing data. Study results and limitations: The normalized Chao1 diversity of multiple sclerosis patients was significantly lower than that of controls. Among a few TRBV segments more frequent in patients than controls were TRBV5-6, TRBV5-1 and TRBV20-1.

The germline gives CDR1 MGHDK, CDR2 SYGVNS. The germline V and J ends were trimmed by 1 base and 7 bases, with 8 bases remaining between them. CDR3 length: 13 amino acids. The sample holds one count of this clonotype. Its antigen is unknown. Every TCR beta cDNA library bore unique molecular identifiers. TCRdb re-called the PCR reads with MiXCR, one entry per CDR3 protein. Of 350,000 to 450,000 distinct CDR3 sequences in the sample, more than 30% were seen once. Sequencing input: blood. This chain links TRBV25-1 with TRBJ1-5, with D hard to call. This clonotype was obtained from a girl aged 2 to 10 with multiple sclerosis. The DNA of the CDR3 is TGTGCCAGCAGTGAATTTAAGGGCCAGCCCCAGCATTTT. Encoded protein: CASSEFKGQPQHF.